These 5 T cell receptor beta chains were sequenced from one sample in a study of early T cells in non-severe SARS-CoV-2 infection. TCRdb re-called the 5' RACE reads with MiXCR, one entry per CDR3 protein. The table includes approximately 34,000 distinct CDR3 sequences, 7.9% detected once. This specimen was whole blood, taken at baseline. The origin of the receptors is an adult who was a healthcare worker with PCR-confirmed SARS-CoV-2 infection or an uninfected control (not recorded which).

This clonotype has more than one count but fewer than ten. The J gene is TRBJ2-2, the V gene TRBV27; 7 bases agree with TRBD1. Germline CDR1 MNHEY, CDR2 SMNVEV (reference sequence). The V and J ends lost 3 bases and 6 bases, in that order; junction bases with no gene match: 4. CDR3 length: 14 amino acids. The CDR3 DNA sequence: TGTGCCAGCAGTTTCGACAGGGACGCCGGGGAGCTGTTTTTT. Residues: CASSFDRDAGELFF.

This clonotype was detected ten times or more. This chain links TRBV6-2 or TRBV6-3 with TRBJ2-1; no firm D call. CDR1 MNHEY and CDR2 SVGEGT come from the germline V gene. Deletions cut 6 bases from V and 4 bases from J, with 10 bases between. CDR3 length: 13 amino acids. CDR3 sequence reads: CASRPDTYNEQFF. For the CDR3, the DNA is TGTGCCAGCAGGCCCGACACGTACAATGAGCAGTTCTTC.

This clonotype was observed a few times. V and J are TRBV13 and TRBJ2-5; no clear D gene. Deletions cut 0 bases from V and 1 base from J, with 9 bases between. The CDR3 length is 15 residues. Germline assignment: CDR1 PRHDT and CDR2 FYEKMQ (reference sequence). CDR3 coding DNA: TGTGCCAGCAGCTTAGGGACTCTCCCCCAAGAGACCCAGTACTTC. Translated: CASSLGTLPQETQYF.

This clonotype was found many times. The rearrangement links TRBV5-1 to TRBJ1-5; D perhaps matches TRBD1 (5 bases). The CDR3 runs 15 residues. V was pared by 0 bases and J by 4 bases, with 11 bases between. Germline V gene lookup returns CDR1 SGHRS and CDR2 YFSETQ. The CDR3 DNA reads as TGCGCCAGCAGCTTGGGTCCGGGGGTAAATCAGCCCCAGCATTTT. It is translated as CASSLGPGVNQPQHF.

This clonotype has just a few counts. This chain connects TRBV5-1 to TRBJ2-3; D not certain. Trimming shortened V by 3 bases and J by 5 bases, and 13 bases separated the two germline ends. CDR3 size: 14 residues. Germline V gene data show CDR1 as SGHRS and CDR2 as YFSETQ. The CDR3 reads CASSSIAAGDTQYF. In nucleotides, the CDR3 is TGCGCCAGCAGCTCCATTGCGGCAGGAGATACGCAGTATTTT. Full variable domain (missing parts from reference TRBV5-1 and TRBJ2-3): KAGVTQTPRYLIKTRGQQVTLSCSPISGHRSVSWYQQTPGQGLQFLFEYFSETQRNKGNFPGRFSGRQFSNSRSEMNVSTLELGDSALYLCASSSIAAGDTQYFGPGTRLTVL.